This TCR beta chain is drawn from a study of T cell repertoires in cytomegalovirus infection (dated by TCRdb to 2018 to 2020). In terms of the full investigation: Donor HLA type was relevant to the analysis, as public TCR beta signatures indicated carriage of CMV infection together with the matching HLA type.

Broader findings and caveats from the paper: Carriers of CMV infection plus the relevant HLA type were discriminated by the cumulative frequency of public TCR beta family members in the study cohort and in an independent roughly 380-donor cohort. The ex vivo response was dominated by HLA-C-restricted CMV-specific TCR beta clonotypes, which also provided the single most frequent clonotype in two of eight donors.

This clonotype has more than one count but fewer than ten. Its antigen is still unknown. The input lacks base qualities; no much larger clone sits a single base away. The sequencer listed for this sample is Illumina HiSeq 1500. TCRdb's own reprocessing of the public reads used fastp at Q25 and MiXCR and kept productive beta chains. All rows with the same CDR3 protein become a single entry with the most common DNA and genes. The sample profile shows 450,000 to 550,000 distinct CDR3 sequences; about 17% of them were found once. The ten largest clones add up to 20% to 30% of the sample. V is cut by 3 bases and J by 5 bases, and the space between the germline ends is 13 bases. Looking up the germline V gene (reference sequence) yields CDR1 MNHEY and CDR2 SMNVEV. The CDR3 sequence holds 14 residues, the cysteine and phenylalanine included. The entry retains the CDR3 DNA only, 42 bases that are in frame from base 1.

Sequencing input: CD8+ T cells from PBMCs. The V and J segments used are TRBV27 and TRBJ2-5; the D segment could be TRBD2, given 7 matching bases. This sequence was found in a human donor in good health (CMV status not recorded). Some clones in this sample may be carry-over from other donors' samples. CDR3 region: CASSFRGAGETQYF. The DNA sequence is given as TGTGCCAGCAGTTTCCGGGGGGCCGGGGAGACCCAGTACTTC.